This T cell receptor beta chain was retrieved from a study of cytomegalovirus exposure and HLA in healthy donors (dated by TCRdb to about 2017). About the full investigation: A later analysis indicated that the 100 to 150 validation repertoires were generated on the platform also employed for the approximately 700 repertoires of the first cohort. The study was designed to test whether signatures of past pathogen exposure could be identified by cataloging public T cell receptors. A separate validation cohort of roughly 130 different subjects was used in addition to the roughly 670-subject first cohort. To predict cytomegalovirus infection status, the study brought together high-throughput TCR immunosequencing, statistical association of individual TCRs with disease status, and machine learning. General study outcomes and caveats: Of the cluster scores, around 95% were above 0 in a later analysis, which found that TCRs clustered in the first cohort also tended to co-occur in the 120 validation repertoires. The classifier was reported to diagnose cytomegalovirus status with high specificity and sensitivity in both the original and validation cohorts. In vitro tests confirmed that a few of the cytomegalovirus-associated TCR beta chains recognize cytomegalovirus antigens. A later analysis lacked HLA typing for the validation cohort, so it scored co-occurrence in that cohort across all 120 repertoires. According to the authors, the approach could potentially be generalized to other disease states and immunological phenotypes. Most TCR sequences were observed very rarely across donors, whereas some public TCRs were present in many individuals. A total of 150 to 200 TCR beta chains were listed by the study as associated with cytomegalovirus.

Preparation of the library involved the immunoSEQ multiplex PCR assay. From the authors' description of their analysis: A statistical classification framework was developed to diagnose cytomegalovirus status using the catalog of TCR beta chain sequences. Imported from immuneACCESS, the table was reduced by TCRdb to in-frame sequences with V and J called. These copies leave out some clones; in studies compared against another copy, an unresolved V gene accounts for under half, and the cause of the remainder is not known. From that table come the V and J calls and clone size; the DNA was used to work out D and trimming. Within this sample are about 240,000 clones, with around 88% of them counted one time only. The ten largest clonotypes hold 0.95% to 1.5% of the sample. The donors belonged to the validation cohort of 90 to 150 subjects, which was separate from the approximately 700-subject first cohort.

Concerning this clone: Its antigen is currently not known. Qualities for individual bases were not recorded, and no much larger clone is one base off.

CDR1 and CDR2 are drawn from the germline V gene (reference sequence): MNHEY, SMNVEV. The CDR3 runs 16 residues from the cysteine to the phenylalanine. The read is trimmed to its CDR3 DNA, 48 bases read in frame from base 1. At the junction V is shortened by 8 bases and J by 5 bases; bases outside the gene matches: 14. In this chain, TRBV27 is recombined with TRBJ2-3, with TRBD2 matching 9 junction bases. The sample consisted of PBMCs. This sequence was found in a woman in her twenties or thirties in good health and CMV-seropositive. The nucleotide sequence is given as TGTGCCAGCGGGTCCGGGCGGGAGGGCCCTCAAGATACGCAGTATTTT. This sequence encodes CASGSGREGPQDTQYF.